These 25 T cell receptor beta chains share one sample of origin, sequenced in a study of cytomegalovirus exposure and HLA in healthy donors. Assay: immunoSEQ multiplex PCR; the TCRdb copy retains only in-frame clones and omits some. The table lists around 75,000 clones, over 80% of them singletons. The sequencing input was PBMCs. Source of these receptors: a young man in good health and CMV-seronegative.

CDR3 nucleotides: TGTGCCACCCCTAGACAGGGGAGAAACGGGGAGCTGTTTTTT. As protein: CATPRQGRNGELFF. The chain uses TRBV19 and TRBJ2-2; 8 bases agree with TRBD1. The CDR3 is 14 residues long. The germline gives CDR1 LNHDA, CDR2 SQIVND (reference sequence). The ends lost 10 bases at V and 7 bases at J; junction bases unmatched: 11.

The V gene is TRBV18, the J gene TRBJ2-6, with D maybe TRBD1 (6 bases). The CDR3 length is 17 residues. Germline CDR1 is KGHSH and CDR2 is LQKENI. The V and J ends lost 4 bases and 1 base respectively, with 14 bases between them. CDR3 region: CASSRNKQGSGANVLTF. The DNA for the CDR3 is TGTGCCAGCTCACGTAACAAACAGGGATCTGGGGCCAACGTCCTGACTTTC.

The rearrangement joins TRBV5-1 to TRBJ2-7; 8 bases agree with TRBD2. Germline V CDR1 and CDR2: SGHRS, YFSETQ. Trimming removed 0 bases from V and 2 bases from J; junction bases left unmatched: 1. The CDR3 totals 14 residues. The CDR3 sequence: CASSLGGLAYEQYV. The CDR3 nucleotides are TGCGCCAGCAGCTTGGGGGGACTAGCCTACGAGCAGTACGTC.

The V gene is TRBV7-2, the J gene TRBJ2-5; 7 bases align to TRBD1. CDR1 SGHTA and CDR2 FQGNSA come from the germline V gene. Trimming removed 6 bases from V and 4 bases from J; junction bases left unmatched: 11. The CDR3 is 15 residues long. CDR3 sequence: CASRKTGWMGETQYF. The CDR3 nucleotides are TGTGCCAGCAGGAAGACAGGGTGGATGGGAGAGACCCAGTACTTC.

The chain links TRBV25-1 to TRBJ2-7; TRBD2 aligns across 11 bases. The end of the DNA is better explained by TRBJ2-1, so the J call may be wrong. This CDR3 is 13 amino acids long. CDR1 is MGHDK, CDR2 SYGVNS, per germline. The CDR3 spells CASMTSGVGEQFF. The CDR3 DNA sequence: TGTGCCAGCATGACTAGCGGGGTGGGTGAGCAGTTCTTC.

The chain combines TRBV5-4 with TRBJ2-1; the D gene is possibly TRBD1 (5 bases). Germline V CDR1 and CDR2: SGHNT, YYREEE (reference sequence). There are 14 residues in the CDR3. The CDR3 region is CVAWNRQTNNEQFF. The CDR3 DNA follows: TGTGTGGCTTGGAACAGGCAAACCAACAATGAGCAGTTCTTC.

This chain links TRBV28 with TRBJ1-1, with 8 bases fitting TRBD1. The CDR3 is 14 amino acids. Germline V gives CDR1 MDHEN, CDR2 SYDVKM. The trim removed 6 bases at V and 1 base at J, leaving 4 bases unmatched. The CDR3 DNA is TGTGCCAGCAGCCCAGGGGGCACGAACACTGAAGCTTTCTTT. Translating gives CASSPGGTNTEAFF.

This chain joins TRBV18 and TRBJ2-7; D possibly corresponds to TRBD1 (5 bases). CDR1 KGHSH and CDR2 LQKENI come from the germline V gene. This CDR3 spans 15 amino acids. V gave up 0 bases and J gave up 2 bases, with 11 bases separating them. The CDR3 spells CASSPPAAGPYEQYF. The DNA of the CDR3 is TGTGCCAGCTCACCACCGGCAGCAGGGCCCTACGAGCAGTACTTC.

The CDR3 DNA sequence: TGTGCCACCAGCAGAGTGGTACGAGCGGGAGTAGGAAATGAGCAGTTCTTC. Amino acid sequence: CATSRVVRAGVGNEQFF. This sequence joins TRBV15 and TRBJ2-1; 8 bases fit TRBD2. Looked up from germline, CDR1 is LNHNV and CDR2 is YYDKDF (reference sequence). J lost 7 bases, V lost 1 base, and 12 bases had no gene match. CDR3 size: 17 residues.

The chain recombines TRBV7-2 with TRBJ2-7, with 13 bases aligning to TRBD2. The trim removed 3 bases at V and 4 bases at J, leaving 3 bases unmatched. CDR3 length: 15 residues. Germline assignment: CDR1 SGHTA and CDR2 FQGNSA. The CDR3 DNA reads TGTGCCAGCAGCTTTGAACTAGCGGGAGGGTACGAGCAGTACGTC. It codes for CASSFELAGGYEQYV.

The V call is TRBV7-2, the J call TRBJ1-2, with D maybe TRBD1 (6 bases). Germline V gene sequence: CDR1 SGHTA, CDR2 FQGNSA. Trimming left V 7 bases short and J 6 bases short, with 21 bases between. This CDR3 contains 15 residues. The DNA of the CDR3 is TGTGCCAGCACCCTTGTATTGGGACAAGGACATGGCTACACCTTC. Translation: CASTLVLGQGHGYTF.

The V call is TRBV19, the J call TRBJ1-1; D not resolved. The CDR3 spans 15 residues. V shed 6 bases and J shed 2 bases, with 16 bases lying between them. Per germline, CDR1 LNHDA and CDR2 SQIVND (reference sequence). For the CDR3, the DNA is TGTGCCAGTAGACCTATTTTTGAGAGAAACACTGAAGCTTTCTTT. Encoded protein: CASRPIFERNTEAFF.

This clone appeared a single time. The gene calls are TRBV7-8 and TRBJ2-7; 11 positions match TRBD2. Per germline, CDR1 SGHVS and CDR2 FQNEAQ. Unmatched junction bases numbered 4, after V lost 5 bases and J lost 4 bases. The CDR3 extends over 14 amino acids. CDR3 residues: CASSPTSGGYEQYF. Written as DNA, the CDR3 is TGTGCCAGCAGCCCCACTAGCGGGGGTTACGAGCAGTACTTC.

The chain employs TRBV4-2 and TRBJ1-3, with a possible D match to TRBD1 (6 bases). CDR1 is LGHNA and CDR2 is YNFKEQ in the germline V gene. Between the trimmed V and J ends, which lost 3 bases and 0 bases, there was a span of 15 bases. This CDR3 region has 17 residues. Here the CDR3 reads CASSQTLDSSSGNTIYF. The DNA of the CDR3 is TGTGCCAGCAGCCAGACCCTGGACAGCAGCTCTGGAAACACCATATATTTT.

J is TRBJ1-2 and V is TRBV29-1, with D possibly matching TRBD1 (6 bases). The CDR3 spans 14 residues. The germline CDR1 and CDR2 sequences are SQVTM and ANQGSEA. The germline V and J ends were trimmed by 1 base and 6 bases, with 15 bases remaining between them. The CDR3 coding sequence is TGCAGCGTTGAAGTTAGAATTGCAGGGGATGGCTACACCTTC. Residues: CSVEVRIAGDGYTF. Variable domain in full (rest from reference TRBV29-1 and TRBJ1-2): SAVISQKPSRDICQRGTSLTIQCQVDSQVTMMFWYRQQPGQSLTLIATANQGSEATYESGFVIDKFPISRPNLTFSTLTVSNMSPEDSSIYLCSVEVRIAGDGYTFGSGTRLTVV.

The CDR3 region has the DNA TGTGCCAGTAGTCGGTCCCCCGTGGCAGATACGCAGTATTTT. Amino acid sequence: CASSRSPVADTQYF. V usage is TRBV19 and J usage is TRBJ2-3; D remains unclear. The CDR3 consists of 14 residues. Germline loops: CDR1 LNHDA, CDR2 SQIVND (reference sequence). The germline V and J ends were trimmed by 5 bases and 4 bases, with 13 bases remaining between them.

The chain links TRBV5-1 to TRBJ2-7; 7 bases line up with TRBD1. The CDR3 runs to 15 residues. CDR1 and CDR2 (germline): SGHRS, YFSETQ. Trimming removed 4 bases from V and 0 bases from J; junction bases left unmatched: 7. The chain's CDR3 is CASSVTGDSSYEQYF. Written as DNA, the CDR3 is TGCGCCAGCAGCGTTACAGGGGATAGCTCCTACGAGCAGTACTTC.

The chain uses TRBV20-1 and TRBJ2-1; 7 nucleotides align to TRBD1. The CDR3 contains 11 residues. V lost 7 bases, J lost 8 bases, and 5 bases stayed unmatched. The germline CDR1 and CDR2 sequences are DFQATT and SNEGSKA (reference sequence). The CDR3 DNA reads TGCAGTGGAGAGGGGGCCCATGAGCAGTTCTTC. This codes for CSGEGAHEQFF.

The J gene is TRBJ2-1, the V gene TRBV4-2; 10 nucleotides agree with TRBD1. V gave up 2 bases and J gave up 3 bases; unmatched junction bases: 10. CDR1 and CDR2 (germline): LGHNA, YNFKEQ. This CDR3 is 18 amino acids long. CDR3 sequence: CASSQRRTGGLNYNEQFF. Written as DNA, the CDR3 is TGTGCCAGCAGCCAACGTAGGACAGGGGGGTTAAACTACAATGAGCAGTTCTTC.

The chain is built from TRBV7-9 and TRBJ2-1; TRBD2 matches 10 bases. The germline CDR1 and CDR2 sequences are SEHNR and FQNEAQ (reference sequence). The CDR3 length is 15 residues. V dropped 6 bases and J dropped 6; count of bases not matched to a gene: 8. CDR3 nucleotide sequence: TGTGCCAGCAGTTCGGGACTAGCGACCGTCAATGAGCAGTTCTTC. This encodes CASSSGLATVNEQFF.

V is TRBV9 and J is TRBJ2-5; tentatively, D is TRBD2 (5 bases). The CDR3 extends over 18 amino acids. Germline CDR1 and CDR2: SGDLS and YYNGEE. V was cut by 4 bases and J by 2 bases, with 24 bases left in between. CDR3 bases: TGTGCCAGCAGCCCAAACCTAATAAACCGGGATATACAAGAGACCCAGTACTTC. As protein: CASSPNLINRDIQETQYF.

The chain carries TRBV2 and TRBJ2-5; 7 bases are shared with TRBD1. The trim removed 3 bases at V and 6 bases at J, leaving 7 bases unmatched. CDR1 and CDR2 (germline): SNHLY, FYNNEI. The length of the CDR3 is 14 residues. This CDR3 is CASSEDRDSQTQYF. The DNA of the CDR3 is TGTGCCAGCAGTGAGGACCGGGACAGTCAGACCCAGTACTTC.

Here the CDR3 DNA reads TGCGCCAGCAGCCCACTTAGCGGGAGCTCTGGAAACACCATATATTTT. This gives the protein CASSPLSGSSGNTIYF. The chain joins TRBV5-1 to TRBJ1-3; D is uncertain. Looked up from germline, CDR1 is SGHRS and CDR2 is YFSETQ. The CDR3 length is 16 residues. The V gene lost 4 bases and the J gene lost 0 bases, with 14 bases spanning the gap.

The chain recombines TRBV27 with TRBJ2-5, with 7 bases matching TRBD1. The CDR3 has 14 amino acids. V shed 5 bases and J 5 bases; nucleotides not matched to a gene: 8. The germline V gene has CDR1 MNHEY and CDR2 SMNVEV (reference sequence). The CDR3 spells CASSTRPRGETQYF. CDR3 sequence (DNA): TGTGCCAGCAGTACGCGCCCCAGGGGGGAGACCCAGTACTTC.

The CDR3 DNA follows: TGCGCCAGCAGCCAATCTAGGTCCGGGGAGCTGTTTTTT. This gives the protein CASSQSRSGELFF. The chain has TRBV4-1 and TRBJ2-2, with no clear D. The ends were cut back, 2 bases at V and 6 bases at J, with 7 bases in the middle. Germline V lookup: CDR1 MGHRA, CDR2 YSYEKL. This CDR3 has 13 amino acids.